This is a list of T cell receptor beta chains from one sample in a study of T cells after yellow fever vaccination. MiXCR was run by TCRdb on the 5' RACE reads, yielding one entry per CDR3 protein. There are around 320,000 distinct CDR3 sequences in the sample; 3.5% to 4.5% occur only once, and roughly 21% lies in the top ten. Here the sequenced sample was PBMCs, taken 15 days after the yellow fever booster vaccination. The receptors come from a man aged 18 to 30 who received the YFV17D yellow fever vaccine. The CDR3 runs from the conserved cysteine through the conserved F or W. The D gene is left open where the match is weak. Clone size is given for some rows only: seen once, a few or many times, or a class if the clone is expanded.

D gene: TRBD2
clone size: many
J gene: TRBJ2-5
V gene: TRBV7-9
CDR3 DNA: TGTGCCAGCTGGGTGGAGGAGCGGGGGACAGAGACCCAGTACTTC
CDR3 protein: CASWVEERGTETQYF

D gene: TRBD2
clone size: many
J gene: TRBJ2-2
V gene: TRBV7-2
CDR3 DNA: TGTGCCAGCAGCTTAGACGGGAGGACCGGGGAGCTGTTTTTT
CDR3 protein: CASSLDGRTGELFF

D gene: TRBD2
clone size: many
J gene: TRBJ2-5
V gene: TRBV5-4
CDR3 DNA: TGTGCCAGCAGCTCCCCTAGCGGGGGGACTCTACAAGAGACCCAGTACTTC
CDR3 protein: CASSSPSGGTLQETQYF

D gene: .
clone size: few
J gene: TRBJ2-1
V gene: TRBV7-9
CDR3 DNA: TGTGCCAGCAGCTCCGCTTTTTCCTACAATGAGCAGTTCTTC
CDR3 protein: CASSSAFSYNEQFF

D gene: TRBD1
clone size: many
J gene: TRBJ2-5
V gene: TRBV6-6
CDR3 DNA: TGTGCCAGCAGTTGGGGACAGGGGGCCCAAGAGACCCAGTACTTC
CDR3 protein: CASSWGQGAQETQYF

D gene: .
clone size: few
J gene: TRBJ2-5
V gene: TRBV6-1
CDR3 DNA: TGTGCCAGCAGTGGGTCTAGGACAACAGAGACCCAGTACTTC
CDR3 protein: CASSGSRTTETQYF

D gene: TRBD1
clone size: few
J gene: TRBJ1-6
V gene: TRBV9
CDR3 DNA: TGTGCCAGCAGCGTAGGTGGGACAGGGGAAACACCCCTCCACTTT
CDR3 protein: CASSVGGTGETPLHF

D gene: .
clone size: many
J gene: TRBJ1-2
V gene: TRBV7-2
CDR3 DNA: TGTGCCAGCAGCCCCGACAGGAACTATGGCTACACCTTC
CDR3 protein: CASSPDRNYGYTF

D gene: TRBD2
clone size: few
J gene: TRBJ2-1
V gene: TRBV11-1
CDR3 DNA: TGTGCCAGCAGCCCTCGTGAAGGACTAGCGGGGTACAATGAGCAGTTCTTC
CDR3 protein: CASSPREGLAGYNEQFF

D gene: TRBD1
clone size: .
J gene: TRBJ2-1
V gene: TRBV5-1
CDR3 DNA: TGCGCCAGCAGCCTTAGACAGGGATCTGATGAGCAGTTCTTC
CDR3 protein: CASSLRQGSDEQFF

D gene: .
clone size: .
J gene: TRBJ1-4
V gene: TRBV5-1
CDR3 DNA: TGCGCCAGCAGCTCCCGACAGGAAAAGGATGAAAAACTGTTTTTT
CDR3 protein: CASSSRQEKDEKLFF

D gene: TRBD1
clone size: .
J gene: TRBJ1-2
V gene: TRBV20-1
CDR3 DNA: TGCAGTGCTATCCCCAAGGACAGGGAAAACAGCTTAATCTATGGCTACACCTTC
CDR3 protein: CSAIPKDRENSLIYGYTF

D gene: TRBD1
clone size: many
J gene: TRBJ2-7
V gene: TRBV4-2
CDR3 DNA: TGTGCCAGCAGCCAAGACGGGGGGACAGGGGCGAGGGAGCAGTACTTC
CDR3 protein: CASSQDGGTGAREQYF

D gene: .
clone size: few
J gene: TRBJ2-4
V gene: TRBV5-1
CDR3 DNA: TGCGCCAGCAGCTTCATATCGGGACAAAAAGCCAAAAACATTCAGTACTTC
CDR3 protein: CASSFISGQKAKNIQYF

D gene: .
clone size: .
J gene: TRBJ2-1
V gene: TRBV7-2
CDR3 DNA: TGTGCCAGCAGCTTAAGGAGAGCTTACAATGAGCAGTTCTTC
CDR3 protein: CASSLRRAYNEQFF

D gene: .
clone size: few
J gene: TRBJ2-2
V gene: TRBV12-3/TRBV12-4
CDR3 DNA: TGTGCCAGCAGCAACCTCTGGGGCGGGGAGCTGTTTTTT
CDR3 protein: CASSNLWGGELFF

D gene: .
clone size: .
J gene: TRBJ1-4
V gene: TRBV2
CDR3 DNA: TGTGCCAGCAGTGCCTGGGAAGAGGGTGAAAAACTGTTTTTT
CDR3 protein: CASSAWEEGEKLFF

D gene: .
clone size: many
J gene: TRBJ1-6
V gene: TRBV6-6
CDR3 DNA: TGTGCCACTTTGGGGGGGAATTCACCCCTCCATTTT
CDR3 protein: CATLGGNSPLHF

D gene: .
clone size: many
J gene: TRBJ2-1
V gene: TRBV6-5
CDR3 DNA: TGTGCCAGCAGTTACGGGTCGTTAGACGATGAGCAGTTCTTC
CDR3 protein: CASSYGSLDDEQFF

D gene: .
clone size: many
J gene: TRBJ2-5
V gene: TRBV7-2
CDR3 DNA: TGTGCCAGCAGCCCAGGGTATTCAGAGACCCAGTACTTC
CDR3 protein: CASSPGYSETQYF

D gene: .
clone size: many
J gene: TRBJ1-6
V gene: TRBV7-9
CDR3 DNA: TGTGCCAGCAGCCGTGCGGGGGACGGATCACCCCTCCACTTT
CDR3 protein: CASSRAGDGSPLHF

D gene: .
clone size: few
J gene: TRBJ2-7
V gene: TRBV30
CDR3 DNA: TGTGCCTGGAGTGTACTTAAGGACCAGGGATGGGAGCAGTACTTC
CDR3 protein: CAWSVLKDQGWEQYF

D gene: .
clone size: few
J gene: TRBJ1-6
V gene: TRBV11-2
CDR3 DNA: TGTGCCAGCAGCTTTTTCGGGGGGCTCTCCTATAATTCACCCCTCCACTTT
CDR3 protein: CASSFFGGLSYNSPLHF

D gene: .
clone size: many
J gene: TRBJ2-5
V gene: TRBV28
CDR3 DNA: TGTGCCAGCAGACCACTACAGGGGAGGGAGACCCAGTACTTC
CDR3 protein: CASRPLQGRETQYF

D gene: TRBD1
clone size: .
J gene: TRBJ1-5
V gene: TRBV7-2
CDR3 DNA: TGTGCCAGCAGCCCCGACAGGGGGGGACCACCCCAGCATTTT
CDR3 protein: CASSPDRGGPPQHF

D gene: .
clone size: few
J gene: TRBJ1-2
V gene: TRBV19
CDR3 DNA: TGTGCCAGTAACAGGGACCTTAACTATGGCTACACCTTC
CDR3 protein: CASNRDLNYGYTF

D gene: .
clone size: .
J gene: TRBJ1-1
V gene: TRBV7-2
CDR3 DNA: TGTGCCAGCAGCTTAGAAGTCGGGATTGGGGTAAACACTGAAGCTTTCTTT
CDR3 protein: CASSLEVGIGVNTEAFF

D gene: TRBD1
clone size: few
J gene: TRBJ1-6
V gene: TRBV12-3/TRBV12-4
CDR3 DNA: TGTGCCAGCAGACCAAGGACAGGGAGTCGCGAAAGTTCACCCCTCCACTTT
CDR3 protein: CASRPRTGSRESSPLHF

D gene: TRBD2
clone size: .
J gene: TRBJ2-5
V gene: TRBV7-2
CDR3 DNA: TGTGCCAGCAGCTTTCTAGCGGGGGGGCTCGAGACCCAGTACTTC
CDR3 protein: CASSFLAGGLETQYF

D gene: .
clone size: many
J gene: TRBJ2-5
V gene: TRBV12-3/TRBV12-4
CDR3 DNA: TGTGCCAGCAGTTCGGGCCAGTGGGAGACCCAGTACTTC
CDR3 protein: CASSSGQWETQYF

D gene: .
clone size: few
J gene: TRBJ1-5
V gene: TRBV7-2
CDR3 DNA: TGTGCCAGCACTATAGGGGTGGACCAGCCCCAGCATTTT
CDR3 protein: CASTIGVDQPQHF

D gene: .
clone size: many
J gene: TRBJ2-2
V gene: TRBV10-3
CDR3 DNA: TGTGCCATCAGGACACCCCTGGGGCAACCGAACACCGGGGAGCTGTTTTTT
CDR3 protein: CAIRTPLGQPNTGELFF

D gene: .
clone size: few
J gene: TRBJ2-1
V gene: TRBV5-6
CDR3 DNA: TGTGCCAGCAGCTTGGACTCTCGGGTAGACTCCTACAATGAGCAGTTCTTC
CDR3 protein: CASSLDSRVDSYNEQFF

D gene: .
clone size: many
J gene: TRBJ1-3
V gene: TRBV11-2
CDR3 DNA: TGTGCCAGCAGCTCCCGCTGGGCGGGCAGCTCTGGAAACACCATATATTTT
CDR3 protein: CASSSRWAGSSGNTIYF

D gene: TRBD2
clone size: many
J gene: TRBJ2-3
V gene: TRBV7-2
CDR3 DNA: TGTGCCAGCAGCGGACTAGCGGGGGGCATGACCTTACTCACAGATACGCAGTATTTT
CDR3 protein: CASSGLAGGMTLLTDTQYF

D gene: TRBD2
clone size: few
J gene: TRBJ2-5
V gene: TRBV7-2
CDR3 DNA: TGTGCCAGCAGCACGGGACTAGCACGGGAGACCCAGTACTTC
CDR3 protein: CASSTGLARETQYF

D gene: .
clone size: many
J gene: TRBJ2-5
V gene: TRBV20-1
CDR3 DNA: TGCAGTGCCAATGACCGGGGGAGAGGAGAGACCCAGTACTTC
CDR3 protein: CSANDRGRGETQYF

D gene: .
clone size: many
J gene: TRBJ2-7
V gene: TRBV6-6
CDR3 DNA: TGTGCCAGCAGTTACAGGGAGGCCTACGAGCAGTACTTC
CDR3 protein: CASSYREAYEQYF

D gene: .
clone size: few
J gene: TRBJ2-7
V gene: TRBV12-3/TRBV12-4
CDR3 DNA: TGTGCCAGCAGCCCCGGGTTGGGGGCCTACGAGCAGTACTTC
CDR3 protein: CASSPGLGAYEQYF

D gene: .
clone size: .
J gene: TRBJ1-4
V gene: TRBV7-2
CDR3 DNA: TGTGCCAGCAGCTTAGCAGGACAGACCCGGGAAAAACTGTTTTTT
CDR3 protein: CASSLAGQTREKLFF

D gene: .
clone size: many
J gene: TRBJ1-5
V gene: TRBV20-1
CDR3 DNA: TGCAGTGCTAGACAGGGCAATCAGCCCCAGCATTTT
CDR3 protein: CSARQGNQPQHF

D gene: .
clone size: .
J gene: TRBJ2-4
V gene: TRBV20-1
CDR3 DNA: TGCAGTGCTACTAAGACCTCCTTAGCCAAAAACATTCAGTACTTC
CDR3 protein: CSATKTSLAKNIQYF

D gene: .
clone size: many
J gene: TRBJ2-3
V gene: TRBV7-9
CDR3 DNA: TGTGCCAGCAGCCCTGCAGCCAGGACTGTGGCAGATACGCAGTATTTT
CDR3 protein: CASSPAARTVADTQYF

D gene: .
clone size: few
J gene: TRBJ2-1
V gene: TRBV12-3/TRBV12-4
CDR3 DNA: TGTGCCAGCACCCACTCACGGGGAAGGTATGAGCAGTTCTTC
CDR3 protein: CASTHSRGRYEQFF

D gene: .
clone size: few
J gene: TRBJ1-6
V gene: TRBV18
CDR3 DNA: TGTGCCAGCTCACCAAGCGGTGCTCCCAATTCACCCCTCCACTTT
CDR3 protein: CASSPSGAPNSPLHF

D gene: .
clone size: many
J gene: TRBJ2-4
V gene: TRBV6-5
CDR3 DNA: TGTGCCAGCAGTTACTCCCTCAAGGGCAAAAACATTCAGTACTTC
CDR3 protein: CASSYSLKGKNIQYF

D gene: TRBD1
clone size: many
J gene: TRBJ2-7
V gene: TRBV10-3
CDR3 DNA: TGTGCCATCAGTGCGGGACAGGCTTCCTACGAGCAGTACTTC
CDR3 protein: CAISAGQASYEQYF

D gene: .
clone size: few
J gene: TRBJ1-1
V gene: TRBV24-1
CDR3 DNA: TGTGCCACCAGTGATTCGGGCTCAGGAGCTTTCTTT
CDR3 protein: CATSDSGSGAFF

D gene: .
clone size: many
J gene: TRBJ1-2
V gene: TRBV27
CDR3 DNA: TGTGCCAGCAGTTTTGCTCATCTTAATGGGGGCTACACCTTC
CDR3 protein: CASSFAHLNGGYTF

D gene: .
clone size: few
J gene: TRBJ2-2
V gene: TRBV20-1
CDR3 DNA: TGCAGTGCTAGAGATCCGATTAGTGGAAACACCGGGGAGCTGTTTTTT
CDR3 protein: CSARDPISGNTGELFF

D gene: .
clone size: many
J gene: TRBJ2-2
V gene: TRBV4-3
CDR3 DNA: TGCGCCAGCAGCCAAGCCAGGCCCGGGGAGCTGTTTTTT
CDR3 protein: CASSQARPGELFF

D gene: .
clone size: .
J gene: TRBJ1-2
V gene: TRBV12-3/TRBV12-4
CDR3 DNA: TGTGCCAGCAGTTTCCAATTCCATGGCTACACCTTC
CDR3 protein: CASSFQFHGYTF

D gene: .
clone size: many
J gene: TRBJ1-1
V gene: TRBV15
CDR3 DNA: TGTGCCACCAGCAGCATATCGAACACTGAAGCTTTCTTT
CDR3 protein: CATSSISNTEAFF

D gene: .
clone size: many
J gene: TRBJ2-3
V gene: TRBV7-8
CDR3 DNA: TGTGCCAGCAGCTTAGATCAGCCTCGCCCCGGAGATACGCAGTATTTT
CDR3 protein: CASSLDQPRPGDTQYF

D gene: TRBD1
clone size: .
J gene: TRBJ1-6
V gene: TRBV6-5
CDR3 DNA: TGTGCCAGCAGATCGACAGGGCTCAATTCACCCCTCCACTTT
CDR3 protein: CASRSTGLNSPLHF

D gene: TRBD1
clone size: .
J gene: TRBJ1-1
V gene: TRBV5-6
CDR3 DNA: TGTGCCAGCAGCCCGGACAGGGTTGTTTCTGAAGCTTTCTTT
CDR3 protein: CASSPDRVVSEAFF

D gene: TRBD2
clone size: many
J gene: TRBJ2-3
V gene: TRBV7-9
CDR3 DNA: TGTGCCAGCCCTGGGGCTAGCGGGAGAATAGATACGCAGTATTTT
CDR3 protein: CASPGASGRIDTQYF

D gene: .
clone size: few
J gene: TRBJ1-5
V gene: TRBV7-2
CDR3 DNA: TGTGCCAGCAGCATCCGGGACGGCAATCAGCCCCAGCATTTT
CDR3 protein: CASSIRDGNQPQHF

D gene: .
clone size: few
J gene: TRBJ1-5
V gene: TRBV7-2
CDR3 DNA: TGTGCCAGCAGCTTAGTTGGTCGGCAGCCCCAGCATTTT
CDR3 protein: CASSLVGRQPQHF